The sequence of this T cell receptor beta chain was determined in a study of blood T cell repertoires in COVID-19. Study at large: COVID-19 samples, acute and convalescent, were from the United States, Italy and Spain.

The study recruited people aged roughly 18 to 100 years across around 23 US areas. The study assigned cohorts using participant-reported clinical history. The germline V gene encodes CDR1 SGHKS and CDR2 YYEKEE (reference sequence). The CDR3 has 17 residues. V lost 5 bases, J lost 7 bases, and 14 bases stayed unmatched. Study processing details: Amplification of reference gene primers was used by the study to estimate nucleated cell counts. Profiling relied on immunoSEQ multiplex PCR, and the TCRdb table lists in-frame clones only, not all of them. V, J and clone size reflect that table, while D and trimming were determined from the DNA. The sample holds about 210,000 clones, roughly 89% seen once.

J is TRBJ1-6 and V is TRBV5-5; 8 bases are shared with TRBD1. This clonotype originated in a man aged 18-30 years with acute COVID-19. The sequencing input was PBMCs or T cells enriched from blood (not recorded which). The CDR3 reads CASSLRQGMQGNSPLHF. The CDR3 DNA is TGTGCCAGCAGTTTAAGACAGGGGATGCAAGGGAATTCACCCCTCCACTTT.